This T cell receptor (beta chain) was captured by sequencing in a study of blood T cell repertoires in COVID-19. Germline V CDR1 and CDR2: SSHAT, FNYEAQ (reference sequence). The CDR3 contains 15 residues. V lost 2 bases to trimming and J lost 1 base, with 12 bases between them. Assay used: immunoSEQ multiplex PCR; TCRdb lists only in-frame clones, some missing. The table lists 140,000 to 150,000 clones, 80% to 90% of them singletons. Sample: peripheral blood. The V gene is TRBV7-7, the J gene TRBJ2-7, with D maybe TRBD1 (6 bases). This clonotype was sampled from a woman aged 55-70 years with active COVID-19. CDR3 in amino acids: CASSLNTDSSYEQYF. The CDR3 DNA follows: TGTGCCAGCAGCTTAAATACGGACAGTTCCTACGAGCAGTACTTC.